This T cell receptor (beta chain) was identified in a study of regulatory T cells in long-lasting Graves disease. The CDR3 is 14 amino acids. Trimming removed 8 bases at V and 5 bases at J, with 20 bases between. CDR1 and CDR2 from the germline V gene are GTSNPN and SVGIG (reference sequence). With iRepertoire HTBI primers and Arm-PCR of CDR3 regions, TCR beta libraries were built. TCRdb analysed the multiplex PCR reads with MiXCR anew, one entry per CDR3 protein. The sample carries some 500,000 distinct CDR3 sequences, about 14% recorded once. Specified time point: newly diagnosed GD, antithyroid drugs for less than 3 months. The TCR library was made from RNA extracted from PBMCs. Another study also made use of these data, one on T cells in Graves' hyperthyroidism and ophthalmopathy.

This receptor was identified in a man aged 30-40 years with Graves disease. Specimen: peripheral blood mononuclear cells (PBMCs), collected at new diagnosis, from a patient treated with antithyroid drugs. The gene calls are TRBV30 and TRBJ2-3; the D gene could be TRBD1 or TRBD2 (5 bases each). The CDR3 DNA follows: TGTGCCGCCACGCGCAGGGTGGGGAGAGATACGCAGTATTTT. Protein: CAATRRVGRDTQYF.